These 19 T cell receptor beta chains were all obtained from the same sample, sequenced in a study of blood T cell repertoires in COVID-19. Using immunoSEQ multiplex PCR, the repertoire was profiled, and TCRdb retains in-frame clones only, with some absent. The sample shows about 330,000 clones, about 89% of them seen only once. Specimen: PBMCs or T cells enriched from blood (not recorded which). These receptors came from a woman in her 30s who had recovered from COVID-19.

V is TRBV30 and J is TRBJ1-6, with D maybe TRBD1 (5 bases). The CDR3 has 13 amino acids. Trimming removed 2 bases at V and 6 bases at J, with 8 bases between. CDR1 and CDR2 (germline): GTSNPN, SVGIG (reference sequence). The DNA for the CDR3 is TGTGCCTGGAGTTCCGACAGTAATTCACCCCTCCACTTT. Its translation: CAWSSDSNSPLHF.

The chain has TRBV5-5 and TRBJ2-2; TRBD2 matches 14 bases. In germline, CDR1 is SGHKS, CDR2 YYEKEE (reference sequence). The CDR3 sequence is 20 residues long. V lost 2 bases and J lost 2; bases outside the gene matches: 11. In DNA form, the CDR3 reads TGTGCCAGCAGCTTCCTCGTTGGGACTAGCGGGGGCCCCAACACCGGGGAGCTGTTTTTT. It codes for CASSFLVGTSGGPNTGELFF.

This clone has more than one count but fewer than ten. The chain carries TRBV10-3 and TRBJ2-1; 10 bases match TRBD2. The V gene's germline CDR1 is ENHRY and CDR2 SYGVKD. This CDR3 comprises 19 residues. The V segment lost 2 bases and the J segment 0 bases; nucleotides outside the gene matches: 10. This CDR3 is CAISERQRGGANSYNEQFF. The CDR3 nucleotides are TGTGCCATCAGTGAGCGCCAGCGGGGGGGGGCGAACTCCTACAATGAGCAGTTCTTC.

The DNA for the CDR3 is TGTGCCTTCCCGGACAGGGGGCCGGGTGGCTACACCTTC. Amino acid sequence: CAFPDRGPGGYTF. The chain couples TRBV30 to TRBJ1-2; 11 nucleotides line up with TRBD1. CDR1 is GTSNPN and CDR2 is SVGIG in the germline V gene (reference sequence). The V and J ends lost 7 bases and 7 bases, in that order; junction bases with no gene match: 8. The CDR3 extends over 13 amino acids.

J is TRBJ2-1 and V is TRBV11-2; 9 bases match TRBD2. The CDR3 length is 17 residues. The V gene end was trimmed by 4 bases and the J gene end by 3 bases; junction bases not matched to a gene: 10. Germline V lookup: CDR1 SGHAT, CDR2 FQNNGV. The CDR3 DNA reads TGTGCCAGCAGCTCGCTTGGCGGGCGGGGGGGCTACAATGAGCAGTTCTTC. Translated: CASSSLGGRGGYNEQFF.

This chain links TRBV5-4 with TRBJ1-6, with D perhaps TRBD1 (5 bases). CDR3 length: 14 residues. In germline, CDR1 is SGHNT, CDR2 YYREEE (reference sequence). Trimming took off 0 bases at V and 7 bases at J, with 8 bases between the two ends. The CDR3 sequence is CASSLEQANSPLHF. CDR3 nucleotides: TGTGCCAGCAGCTTGGAACAGGCAAATTCACCCCTCCACTTT.

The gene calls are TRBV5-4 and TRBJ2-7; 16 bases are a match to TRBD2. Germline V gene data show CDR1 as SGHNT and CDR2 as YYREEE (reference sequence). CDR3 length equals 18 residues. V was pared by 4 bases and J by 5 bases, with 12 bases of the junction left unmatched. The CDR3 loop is CASSPPGTSGGASHEQYF. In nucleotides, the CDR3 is TGTGCCAGCAGCCCCCCCGGGACTAGCGGGGGGGCGTCCCACGAGCAGTACTTC.

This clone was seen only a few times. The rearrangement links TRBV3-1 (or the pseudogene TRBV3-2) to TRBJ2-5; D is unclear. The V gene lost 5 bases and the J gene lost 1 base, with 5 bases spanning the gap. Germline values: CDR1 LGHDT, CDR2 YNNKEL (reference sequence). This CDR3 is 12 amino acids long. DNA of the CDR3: TGTGCCAGCAGCACGCGCCAAGAGACCCAGTACTTC. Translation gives CASSTRQETQYF.

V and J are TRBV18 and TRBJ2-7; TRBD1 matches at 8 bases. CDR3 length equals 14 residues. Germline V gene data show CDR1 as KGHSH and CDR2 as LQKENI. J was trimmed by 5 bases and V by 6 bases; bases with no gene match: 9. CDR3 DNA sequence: TGTGCCAGCTCGCCCCAGGACAGGGCCCACGAGCAGTACTTC. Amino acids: CASSPQDRAHEQYF.

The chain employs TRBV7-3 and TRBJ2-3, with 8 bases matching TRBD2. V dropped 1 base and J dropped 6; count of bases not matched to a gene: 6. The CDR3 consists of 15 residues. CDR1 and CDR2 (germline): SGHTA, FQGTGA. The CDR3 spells CASSLRLAMSDTQYF. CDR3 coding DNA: TGTGCCAGCAGCTTAAGACTAGCGATGAGCGATACGCAGTATTTT.

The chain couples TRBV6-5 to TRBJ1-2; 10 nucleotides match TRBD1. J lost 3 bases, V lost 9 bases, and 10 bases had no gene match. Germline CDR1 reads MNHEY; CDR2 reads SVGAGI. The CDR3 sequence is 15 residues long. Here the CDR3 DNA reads TGTGCCAGTCATAGGGACAGGGGCTCAGACTATGGCTACACCTTC. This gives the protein CASHRDRGSDYGYTF.

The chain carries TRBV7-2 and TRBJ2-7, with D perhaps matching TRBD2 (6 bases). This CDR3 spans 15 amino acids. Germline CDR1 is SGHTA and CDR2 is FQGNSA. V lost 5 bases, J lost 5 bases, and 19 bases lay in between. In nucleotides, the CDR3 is TGTGCCAGCAGCCCTAGCGCTGTTCGCACGCACGAGCAGTACTTC. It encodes CASSPSAVRTHEQYF.

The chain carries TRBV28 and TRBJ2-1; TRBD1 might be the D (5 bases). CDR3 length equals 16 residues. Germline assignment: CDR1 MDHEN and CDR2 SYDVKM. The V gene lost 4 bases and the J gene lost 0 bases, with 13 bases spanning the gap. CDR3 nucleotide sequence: TGTGCCAGCAGTTCGACAGATTATGTCTCCTACAATGAGCAGTTCTTC. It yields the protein CASSSTDYVSYNEQFF.

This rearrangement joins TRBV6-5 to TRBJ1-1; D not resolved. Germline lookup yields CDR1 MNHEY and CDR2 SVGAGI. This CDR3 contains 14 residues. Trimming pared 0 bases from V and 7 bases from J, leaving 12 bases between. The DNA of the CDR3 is TGTGCCAGCAGTTACTCGACCGTGGGAGATGAAGCTTTCTTT. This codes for CASSYSTVGDEAFF.

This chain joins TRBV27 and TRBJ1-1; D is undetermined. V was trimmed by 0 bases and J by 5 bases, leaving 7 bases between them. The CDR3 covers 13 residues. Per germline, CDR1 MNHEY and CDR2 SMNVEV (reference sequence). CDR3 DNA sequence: TGTGCCAGCAGTTTATCGGACTGGACTGAAGCTTTCTTT. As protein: CASSLSDWTEAFF.

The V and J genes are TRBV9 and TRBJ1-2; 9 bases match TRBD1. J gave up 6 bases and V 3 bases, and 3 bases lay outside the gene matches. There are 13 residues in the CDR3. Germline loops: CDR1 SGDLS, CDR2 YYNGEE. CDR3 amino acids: CASSATGGNGYTF. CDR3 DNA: TGTGCCAGCAGCGCGACAGGGGGTAATGGCTACACCTTC.

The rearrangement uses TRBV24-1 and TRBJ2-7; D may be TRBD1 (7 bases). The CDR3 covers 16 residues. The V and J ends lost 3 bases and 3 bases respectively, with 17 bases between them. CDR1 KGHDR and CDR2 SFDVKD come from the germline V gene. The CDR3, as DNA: TGTGCCACCAGTGATCCCACGGGGGACAGCCGCTACGAGCAGTACTTC. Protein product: CATSDPTGDSRYEQYF.

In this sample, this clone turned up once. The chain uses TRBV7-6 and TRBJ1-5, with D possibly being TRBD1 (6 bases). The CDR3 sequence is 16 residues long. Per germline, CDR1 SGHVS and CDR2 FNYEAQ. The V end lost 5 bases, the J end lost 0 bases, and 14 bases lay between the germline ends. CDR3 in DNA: TGTGCCAGCAGCGCAGCGACAGGATTTAGCAATCAGCCCCAGCATTTT. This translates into CASSAATGFSNQPQHF.

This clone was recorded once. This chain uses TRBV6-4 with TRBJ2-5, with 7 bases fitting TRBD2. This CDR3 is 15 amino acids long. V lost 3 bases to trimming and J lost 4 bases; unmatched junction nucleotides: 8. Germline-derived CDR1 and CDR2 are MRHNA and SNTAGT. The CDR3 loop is CASSETFGEGETQYF. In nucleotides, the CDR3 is TGTGCCAGCAGTGAAACCTTCGGGGAGGGAGAGACCCAGTACTTC.